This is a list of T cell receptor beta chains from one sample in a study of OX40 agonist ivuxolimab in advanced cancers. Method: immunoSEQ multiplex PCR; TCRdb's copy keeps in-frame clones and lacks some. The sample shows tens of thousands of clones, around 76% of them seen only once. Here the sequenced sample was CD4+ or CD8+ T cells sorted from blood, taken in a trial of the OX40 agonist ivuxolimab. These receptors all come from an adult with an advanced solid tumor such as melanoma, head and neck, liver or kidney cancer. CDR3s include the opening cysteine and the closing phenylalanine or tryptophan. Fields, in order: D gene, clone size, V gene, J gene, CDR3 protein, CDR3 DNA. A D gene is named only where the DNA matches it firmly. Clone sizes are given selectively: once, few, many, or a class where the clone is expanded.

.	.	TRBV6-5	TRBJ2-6	CASSQSGANVLTF	TGTGCCAGCTCCCAGTCTGGGGCCAACGTCCTGACTTTC
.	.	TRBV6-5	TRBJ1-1	CASSPLQYTEAFF	TGTGCCAGCAGTCCCCTCCAATACACTGAAGCTTTCTTT
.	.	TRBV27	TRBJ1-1	CASSFLGNDEAFF	TGTGCCAGCAGTTTTCTGGGGAACGATGAAGCTTTCTTT
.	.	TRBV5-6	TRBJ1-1	CASSLRGANTEAFF	TGTGCCAGCAGCTTGCGGGGGGCTAACACTGAAGCTTTCTTT
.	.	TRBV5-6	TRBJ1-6	CASSWGTLGPLHF	TGTGCCAGCAGCTGGGGGACGTTGGGGCCCCTCCACTTT
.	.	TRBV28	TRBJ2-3	CASSRAEGRPTDTQYF	TGTGCCAGCAGCCGGGCCGAGGGGAGACCCACAGATACGCAGTATTTT
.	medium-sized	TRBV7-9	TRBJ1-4	CASSSAWPATNEKLFF	TGTGCCAGCAGCTCGGCGTGGCCGGCAACTAATGAAAAACTGTTTTTT
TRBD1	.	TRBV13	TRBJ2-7	CASAREGQGAYEQYF	TGTGCCAGCGCCCGTGAGGGTCAGGGGGCCTACGAGCAGTACTTC
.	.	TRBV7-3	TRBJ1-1	CASSQGPAGDTEAFF	TGTGCCAGCAGCCAAGGGCCGGCGGGCGACACTGAAGCTTTCTTT
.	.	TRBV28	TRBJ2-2	CASTLTSFGELFF	TGTGCCAGCACCCTTACTAGTTTCGGGGAGCTGTTTTTT
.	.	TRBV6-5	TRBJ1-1	CASSYLPGPTEAFF	TGTGCCAGCAGTTACCTACCCGGGCCGACTGAAGCTTTCTTT
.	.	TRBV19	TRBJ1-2	CASSMGAGYGYTF	TGTGCCAGTAGTATGGGGGCTGGCTATGGCTACACCTTC
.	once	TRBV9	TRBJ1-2	CASSAGKNYGYTF	TGTGCCAGCAGCGCGGGGAAGAACTATGGCTACACCTTC